This T cell receptor beta chain came from a study of T-cell memory formation after mild COVID-19. Study-wide background: Largely, TCR clusters stayed within a single donor. Notes on the study in general: CD4/CD8 balance characterized clones contracting day 15 to 85, and CD4+ skew characterized later expanders. Chiefly within CM and EM were the contracting CD4+ clones; CD8+ ones were within EMRA.

There are a few counts of this clonotype. Its antigen remains unknown. The CDR3 has 18 amino acids. Trimming took 4 bases from V and 2 from J; bases not matched to a gene: 10. TCR alpha and TCR beta cDNA libraries carrying sample barcodes and UMIs came from 5'RACE with constant-segment primers. MiXCR, run by TCRdb on the 5' RACE reads, gives a single entry per CDR3 protein. Among about 270,000 distinct CDR3 sequences listed, around 16% were seen once. Sequenced material: PBMCs or a T cell subset sorted from them (not recorded which). The sequence was collected from a man between 18 and 35 years old who had mild COVID-19 (a few samples of this study predate the infection). Cell type and time point are not known. This sequence joins TRBV12-3 or TRBV12-4 and TRBJ2-1, with TRBD1 identical over 11 bases. The CDR3 bases are TGTGCCAGCAGTTCTAGTCCCGGGACAGGGGGACCCTACAATGAGCAGTTCTTC. It is translated as CASSSSPGTGGPYNEQFF.